Listed here are 23 T cell receptor beta chains from one sample, sequenced in a study of neoadjuvant anti-PD-1 for oral cavity cancer. Sequenced by immunoSEQ multiplex PCR; TCRdb stores in-frame clones only, minus some. This repertoire shows about 14,000 clones, 66% found once; its top ten account for 2% to 2.5%. The source material was PBMCs, sampled before nivolumab (anti-PD-1) treatment. The origin of the receptors is a person aged 35 to 85 with oral cavity squamous cell carcinoma.

The CDR3 bases are TGTGCCAGCAGCTTAACTTCCGGCGGACCCGCGAACACCGGGGAGCTGTTTTTT. This sequence encodes CASSLTSGGPANTGELFF. This chain uses TRBV7-3 with TRBJ2-2; D is uncertain. Between the trimmed V and J ends, which lost 0 bases and 0 bases, there was a span of 14 bases. The CDR3 contains 18 residues. Per the germline V gene, CDR1 is SGHTA and CDR2 is FQGTGA.

The chain couples TRBV5-4 to TRBJ2-1, with D perhaps being TRBD1 or TRBD2 (5 bases each). The CDR3 extends over 15 amino acids. Trimming took 4 bases from V and 10 from J, leaving 21 bases between them. Per germline, CDR1 SGHNT and CDR2 YYREEE (reference sequence). CDR3: CASSRGGGAPREQFF. DNA of the CDR3: TGTGCCAGCAGCCGGGGTGGGGGTGCTCCCCGGGAGCAGTTCTTC.

CDR3 protein: CASSIRGSVGEKLFF. CDR3 coding DNA: TGTGCCAGTAGTATAAGAGGTTCGGTTGGTGAAAAACTGTTTTTT. The rearrangement links TRBV19 to TRBJ1-4, with D hard to call. Looked up from germline, CDR1 is LNHDA and CDR2 is SQIVND (reference sequence). The CDR3 is made up of 15 amino acids. Trimming took 2 bases from V and 7 from J, leaving 14 bases between them.

J is TRBJ1-2 and V is TRBV5-6; no reliable D call. The germline V gene encodes CDR1 SGHDT and CDR2 YYEEEE. The germline V and J ends were trimmed by 2 bases and 8 bases, with 10 bases remaining between them. CDR3 length: 12 amino acids. The CDR3 DNA sequence: TGTGCCAGCAGCTTTCGGGAAGTAGGCTACACCTTC. This gives the protein CASSFREVGYTF.

For the CDR3, the DNA is TGCGCCAGCAGCCCTACAGGCCGACACCGGGTCGCAATGAACACTGAAGCTTTCTTT. Translating it yields CASSPTGRHRVAMNTEAFF. This sequence joins TRBV5-1 and TRBJ1-1; D perhaps matches TRBD1 (5 bases). Trimming removed 4 bases from V and 0 bases from J, with 25 bases in between. This CDR3 is built from 19 residues. The germline V gene encodes CDR1 SGHRS and CDR2 YFSETQ. Together with reference TRBV5-1 and TRBJ1-1, the CDR3 gives the full variable domain: KAGVTQTPRYLIKTRGQQVTLSCSPISGHRSVSWYQQTPGQGLQFLFEYFSETQRNKGNFPGRFSGRQFSNSRSEMNVSTLELGDSALYLCASSPTGRHRVAMNTEAFFGQGTRLTVV.

The rearrangement uses TRBV4-2 and TRBJ2-1, with no clear D. Germline loops: CDR1 LGHNA, CDR2 YNFKEQ. This CDR3 is 14 amino acids long. The V end lost 0 bases, the J end lost 0 bases, and 3 bases lay between the germline ends. This CDR3 is CASSQDLSYNEQFF. The CDR3 nucleotides read TGTGCCAGCAGCCAAGACCTCTCCTACAATGAGCAGTTCTTC.

The rearrangement uses TRBV29-1 and TRBJ1-4; D is unresolved. Per the germline V gene, CDR1 is SQVTM and CDR2 is ANQGSEA. The CDR3 totals 13 residues. V lost 4 bases, J lost 3 bases, and 9 bases lay in between. The CDR3 region has the DNA TGCAGCGTTGGTGTCAATTCTAATGAAAAACTGTTTTTT. Translating it yields CSVGVNSNEKLFF.

This clone has more than one count but fewer than ten. The V call is TRBV7-8, the J call TRBJ1-2; TRBD1 agrees at 10 bases. V was clipped by 4 bases and J by 10 bases; unmatched bases: 15. The CDR3 totals 16 residues. CDR1 is SGHVS and CDR2 is FQNEAQ in the germline V gene. The CDR3 region has the DNA TGTGCCAGCAGCTCCAGAAGACAGGGGGCAGGTGACGTCTACACCTTC. Translation: CASSSRRQGAGDVYTF.

V is TRBV5-1 and J is TRBJ1-3; 12 positions match TRBD1. After removal of 3 bases from V and 0 bases from J, the junction contained 10 bases not matched to a gene. This CDR3 spans 19 amino acids. Germline loops: CDR1 SGHRS, CDR2 YFSETQ. The DNA of the CDR3 is TGCGCCAGCAGCTCCTTGGGACAGGGGGCCCCAAGCTCTGGAAACACCATATATTTT. It specifies CASSSLGQGAPSSGNTIYF.

This clone came up a few times. The chain combines TRBV5-1 with TRBJ1-2; D is ambiguous. Germline assignment: CDR1 SGHRS and CDR2 YFSETQ. The CDR3 contains 14 residues. The V and J ends lost 2 bases and 14 bases respectively, with 22 bases between them. The CDR3 coding sequence is TGCGCCAGCAGCTTATCCACGGACTCACATTTGAAGACCTTC. This gives the protein CASSLSTDSHLKTF.

This clone has a single count. The V call is TRBV6-5, the J call TRBJ1-2; 11 nucleotides align to TRBD1. Germline V lookup: CDR1 MNHEY, CDR2 SVGAGI. V was clipped by 2 bases and J by 5 bases; unmatched bases: 4. The CDR3 has 15 amino acids. The CDR3 nucleotides read TGTGCCAGCAGTTACCGGACAGGGGGCCTTTATGGCTACACCTTC. This gives the protein CASSYRTGGLYGYTF.

The V gene is TRBV5-1, the J gene TRBJ2-7, with 11 bases matching TRBD2. Germline V gives CDR1 SGHRS, CDR2 YFSETQ. The CDR3 extends over 18 amino acids. After removal of 5 bases from V and 5 bases from J, the junction contained 18 bases not matched to a gene. The CDR3 here is CASRPFLAGGPTENEQYF. Here the CDR3 DNA reads TGCGCCAGCAGGCCCTTTTTAGCGGGAGGGCCGACAGAAAACGAGCAGTACTTC.

The chain employs TRBV7-9 and TRBJ1-5; perhaps TRBD1 as D (5 bases). The V and J ends lost 5 bases and 7 bases respectively, with 18 bases between them. The germline CDR1 and CDR2 sequences are SEHNR and FQNEAQ (reference sequence). CDR3 length: 15 amino acids. The CDR3 region has the DNA TGTGCCAGCAGCCCCGATTTCAGGGAGGGACAGCCCCAGCATTTT. Its protein is CASSPDFREGQPQHF.

A single count supports this clone. The chain joins TRBV5-1 to TRBJ2-7, with 9 positions matching TRBD2. V lost 2 bases and J lost 6; bases outside the gene matches: 3. The CDR3 covers 13 residues. The germline V gene has CDR1 SGHRS and CDR2 YFSETQ. CDR3 loop: CASSFRLAAEQYF. The DNA for the CDR3 is TGCGCCAGCAGCTTTCGACTAGCGGCCGAGCAGTACTTC.

The rearrangement uses TRBV11-2 and TRBJ2-5; no clear D gene. The CDR3 sequence is 11 residues long. From germline, CDR1 is SGHAT and CDR2 FQNNGV. With 3 bases removed from V and 5 bases from J, the gap between germline ends came to 4 bases. CDR3 DNA sequence: TGTGCCAGCAGCTTCCGGGAGACCCAGTACTTC. Translation gives CASSFRETQYF.

This clone has just one count. The rearrangement uses TRBV29-1 and TRBJ1-1, with 10 positions matching TRBD1. Germline values: CDR1 SQVTM, CDR2 ANQGSEA. Trimming removed 5 bases from V and 6 bases from J; junction bases left unmatched: 6. This CDR3 comprises 13 residues. The CDR3 protein is CSVKGQGISEAFF. In nucleotides, the CDR3 is TGCAGCGTTAAGGGACAGGGGATCTCTGAAGCTTTCTTT.

The chain employs TRBV29-1 and TRBJ1-1; maybe TRBD1 (5 bases). Trimming took off 5 bases at V and 2 bases at J, with 9 bases between the two ends. The CDR3 is made up of 12 amino acids. Germline lookup yields CDR1 SQVTM and CDR2 ANQGSEA. This CDR3 reads CSVQGPNTEAFF. The CDR3 DNA is TGCAGCGTTCAGGGACCAAACACTGAAGCTTTCTTT.

This clone was recorded only once. The chain carries TRBV6-5 and TRBJ2-7, with TRBD2 as a possible D gene (6 bases). The ends were cut back, 4 bases at V and 3 bases at J, with 13 bases in the middle. Germline CDR1 and CDR2: MNHEY and SVGAGI. The CDR3 consists of 14 residues. The CDR3 sequence is CASSFSGTDYEQYF. CDR3 in DNA: TGTGCCAGCAGTTTTTCTGGGACTGACTACGAGCAGTACTTC.

The chain combines TRBV13 with TRBJ2-7, with D perhaps TRBD1 or TRBD2 (5 bases each). This CDR3 has 15 amino acids. V was cut by 2 bases and J by 2 bases, with 13 bases left in between. Germline V gives CDR1 PRHDT, CDR2 FYEKMQ (reference sequence). In nucleotides, the CDR3 is TGTGCCAGCAGCTTAAGGAATAGGGACCCCTACGAGCAGTACTTC. Translating gives CASSLRNRDPYEQYF.

The genes are TRBV12-5 and TRBJ2-3, with 7 bases aligning to TRBD2. J was trimmed by 5 bases and V by 4 bases; bases with no gene match: 12. The CDR3 is 16 amino acids. CDR1 LGHNT and CDR2 FRNRAP come from the germline V gene. The CDR3 bases are TGTGCTAGTGGTTCACGGACTAGTTTAATAGGAGATACGCAGTATTTT. As protein: CASGSRTSLIGDTQYF.

The gene calls are TRBV6-5 and TRBJ1-1, with 8 bases lining up with TRBD1. CDR3 length equals 15 residues. The ends lost 6 bases at V and 5 bases at J; junction bases unmatched: 11. The germline V gene encodes CDR1 MNHEY and CDR2 SVGAGI. The CDR3 sequence is CASRELQGAGTEAFF. CDR3 bases: TGTGCCAGCAGGGAATTGCAGGGGGCAGGGACTGAAGCTTTCTTT.

This chain links TRBV6-1 with TRBJ2-7; D is possibly TRBD1 (6 bases). The CDR3 loop spans 14 amino acids. The germline V gene has CDR1 MNHNS and CDR2 SASEGT. The ends were cut back, 7 bases at V and 3 bases at J, with 16 bases in the middle. CDR3 sequence reads: CASTTDLTGYEQYF. The CDR3 bases are TGTGCCAGCACCACGGACCTGACAGGCTACGAGCAGTACTTC.

This clone was seen only once. This chain connects TRBV9 to TRBJ1-3; the D is unclear. Germline loops: CDR1 SGDLS, CDR2 YYNGEE. The V end was cut by 0 bases, the J end by 2 bases, with 12 bases between. CDR3 size: 16 residues. The CDR3 here is CASSVAEGRAGNTIYF. In DNA form, the CDR3 reads TGTGCCAGCAGCGTAGCTGAGGGAAGAGCTGGAAACACCATATATTTT.